Each of the 18 T cell receptor beta chains below was sequenced from the same sample in a study of blood T cell repertoires in COVID-19. Produced via immunoSEQ multiplex PCR; TCRdb's table is partial and in-frame only. The sample lists roughly 120,000 clones; approximately 83% were seen once. The material sequenced was peripheral blood. The source of these receptors is a man older than 75 with acute or convalescent COVID-19.

The chain carries TRBV7-2 and TRBJ2-7, with 7 bases aligning to TRBD1. Trimming removed 6 bases from V and 3 bases from J; junction bases left unmatched: 5. This CDR3 region has 13 residues. From germline, CDR1 is SGHTA and CDR2 FQGNSA. The CDR3 loop is CASRSGQHYEQYF. The CDR3 bases are TGTGCCAGCAGGTCGGGACAGCACTACGAGCAGTACTTC.

This clone was found once. The chain combines TRBV19 with TRBJ2-7; D may be TRBD1 (6 bases). CDR3 length: 15 amino acids. The germline CDR1 and CDR2 sequences are LNHDA and SQIVND (reference sequence). The ends were cut back, 4 bases at V and 2 bases at J, with 15 bases in the middle. The CDR3 region has the DNA TGTGCCAGTAGTACCGTCGTGGGGGCTACCTACGAGCAGTACTTC. Amino acids: CASSTVVGATYEQYF. Based on the CDR3 plus reference TRBV19 and TRBJ2-7, the full variable domain is DGGITQSPKYLFRKEGQNVTLSCEQNLNHDAMYWYRQDPGQGLRLIYYSQIVNDFQKGDIAEGYSVSREKKESFPLTVTSAQKNPTAFYLCASSTVVGATYEQYFGPGTRLTVT.

The chain recombines TRBV28 with TRBJ1-6, with D unclear. V was trimmed by 3 bases and J by 6 bases, leaving 6 bases between them. The CDR3 is 13 residues long. Per the germline V gene, CDR1 is MDHEN and CDR2 is SYDVKM. The CDR3 DNA follows: TGTGCCAGCAGTTTTAAAGCTAATTCACCCCTCCACTTT. Translation: CASSFKANSPLHF.

The chain has TRBV7-6 and TRBJ1-2; D ambiguous. Trimming took 1 base from V and 2 from J, leaving 8 bases between them. The germline V gene encodes CDR1 SGHVS and CDR2 FNYEAQ. The CDR3 loop spans 14 amino acids. The CDR3 sequence: CASSLGTQNYGYTF. The CDR3 nucleotides read TGTGCCAGCAGCTTAGGTACCCAGAACTATGGCTACACCTTC.

This clone was picked up a small number of times. The V and J genes are TRBV19 and TRBJ1-2; TRBD1 matches 9 bases. CDR3 length: 15 amino acids. V shed 3 bases and J 5 bases; nucleotides not matched to a gene: 7. Germline CDR1 LNHDA, CDR2 SQIVND (reference sequence). The CDR3 here is CASSIRLQGAYGYTF. In DNA, the CDR3 is TGTGCCAGTAGTATTCGTTTACAGGGGGCGTATGGCTACACCTTC. Full variable domain (outside the CDR3, taken from reference TRBV19 and TRBJ1-2): DGGITQSPKYLFRKEGQNVTLSCEQNLNHDAMYWYRQDPGQGLRLIYYSQIVNDFQKGDIAEGYSVSREKKESFPLTVTSAQKNPTAFYLCASSIRLQGAYGYTFGSGTRLTVV.

This sequence joins TRBV9 and TRBJ2-7; tentatively, D is TRBD1 (5 bases). Germline CDR1 reads SGDLS; CDR2 reads YYNGEE. The CDR3 length is 14 residues. V lost 4 bases to trimming and J lost 6 bases, with 17 bases between them. Here the CDR3 reads CASSSRRQGGEQYF. CDR3 nucleotide sequence: TGTGCCAGCAGCTCCCGAAGGCAGGGTGGCGAGCAGTACTTC.

The genes are TRBV13 and TRBJ1-1, with D perhaps TRBD1 (6 bases). The CDR3 is 14 amino acids. The germline V and J ends were trimmed by 2 bases and 4 bases, with 11 bases remaining between them. The germline CDR1 and CDR2 sequences are PRHDT and FYEKMQ (reference sequence). In nucleotides, the CDR3 is TGTGCCAGCAGCTTAACAGGGAGAAGCACTGAAGCTTTCTTT. This encodes CASSLTGRSTEAFF. The entire variable domain, with the rest obtained from reference TRBV13 and TRBJ1-1, is as follows: AAGVIQSPRHLIKEKRETATLKCYPIPRHDTVYWYQQGPGQDPQFLISFYEKMQSDKGSIPDRFSAQQFSDYHSELNMSSLELGDSALYFCASSLTGRSTEAFFGQGTRLTVV.

The rearrangement links TRBV7-2 to TRBJ1-4, with D possibly matching TRBD1 (6 bases). Between the trimmed V and J ends, which lost 0 bases and 7 bases, there was a span of 9 bases. Germline CDR1 is SGHTA and CDR2 is FQGNSA. The CDR3 has 14 residues. The CDR3 loop reads CASSLAGGREKLFF. DNA for the CDR3: TGTGCCAGCAGCTTAGCGGGGGGGCGTGAAAAACTGTTTTTT.

This clone occurred once. This rearrangement joins TRBV7-2 to TRBJ1-1; no reliable D call. Germline CDR1 SGHTA, CDR2 FQGNSA. V shed 5 bases and J shed 1 base, with 14 bases lying between them. The length of the CDR3 is 15 residues. The DNA for the CDR3 is TGTGCCAGCAGCCCGCAGAGGGCCTCGAACACTGAAGCTTTCTTT. Translating it yields CASSPQRASNTEAFF.

The chain is built from TRBV11-2 and TRBJ1-2; TRBD1 aligns across 9 bases. J lost 3 bases, V lost 5 bases, and 4 bases had no gene match. Germline V gives CDR1 SGHAT, CDR2 FQNNGV. The CDR3 loop spans 14 amino acids. CDR3 protein: CASSPGQGDYGYTF. The DNA of the CDR3 is TGTGCCAGCAGCCCGGGACAGGGAGACTATGGCTACACCTTC.

This chain uses TRBV6-5 with TRBJ2-7, with D perhaps TRBD2 (6 bases). V shed 5 bases and J shed 0 bases, with 14 bases lying between them. The CDR3 length is 15 residues. The germline V gene encodes CDR1 MNHEY and CDR2 SVGAGI. The DNA of the CDR3 is TGTGCCAGCAGTCCCTCTAGCGTCAGCTCCTACGAGCAGTACTTC. Translation: CASSPSSVSSYEQYF.

The J gene is TRBJ2-1, the V gene TRBV6-1, with 12 bases identical to TRBD1. This CDR3 is built from 16 residues. The V segment lost 3 bases and the J segment 5 bases; nucleotides outside the gene matches: 5. Looked up from germline, CDR1 is MNHNS and CDR2 is SASEGT. The CDR3 reads CASSDAGTGGHNEQFF. CDR3 DNA sequence: TGTGCCAGCAGTGATGCCGGGACAGGGGGCCACAATGAGCAGTTCTTC.

The rearrangement joins TRBV7-9 to TRBJ1-4; TRBD1 aligns across 8 bases. J was trimmed by 7 bases and V by 5 bases; bases with no gene match: 6. The CDR3 extends over 14 amino acids. Per germline, CDR1 SEHNR and CDR2 FQNEAQ (reference sequence). The CDR3 sequence: CASSPGGSLEKLFF. DNA of the CDR3: TGTGCCAGCAGCCCAGGGGGCTCCCTTGAAAAACTGTTTTTT. The full variable domain, with the rest looked up from reference TRBV7-9 and TRBJ1-4, is DTGVSQNPRHKITKRGQNVTFRCDPISEHNRLYWYRQTLGQGPEFLTYFQNEAQLEKSRLLSDRFSAERPKGSFSTLEIQRTEQGDSAMYLCASSPGGSLEKLFFGSGTQLSVL.

A word on this clone: Other DNA sequences in this specimen translate into the identical CDR3. The chain joins TRBV6-5 to TRBJ1-5; D uncertain. Trimming removed 0 bases from V and 6 bases from J, with 9 bases in between. Germline assignment: CDR1 MNHEY and CDR2 SVGAGI. CDR3 length equals 14 residues. CDR3 bases: TGTGCCAGCAGTTACTCAGCGGGTGGTCAGCCCCAGCATTTT. It encodes CASSYSAGGQPQHF.

The count of this clone is one. The chain joins TRBV7-2 to TRBJ1-5; a weak D match, TRBD1 (5 bases). CDR3 size: 15 residues. Per the germline V gene, CDR1 is SGHTA and CDR2 is FQGNSA. V lost 5 bases and J 4 bases, leaving 15 bases between the germline ends. CDR3 in amino acids: CASSLQPGVNQPQHF. The CDR3 nucleotides read TGTGCCAGCAGCCTACAGCCGGGGGTTAATCAGCCCCAGCATTTT.

The chain recombines TRBV4-2 with TRBJ2-3; 11 bases line up with TRBD2. The junction had 7 bases not matched to a gene; V was cut back by 4 bases and J by 4 bases. The CDR3 covers 16 residues. Germline V gene sequence: CDR1 LGHNA, CDR2 YNFKEQ. The CDR3 bases are TGTGCCAGCAGCCCCTATAGCGGGAGGGCCGCAGATACGCAGTATTTT. Encoded protein: CASSPYSGRAADTQYF.

The rearrangement links TRBV10-3 to TRBJ1-6, with TRBD1 matching over 7 bases. The CDR3 consists of 14 residues. J was trimmed by 7 bases and V by 7 bases; bases with no gene match: 7. Germline V gene sequence: CDR1 ENHRY, CDR2 SYGVKD. The chain's CDR3 is CAIKGQGENSPLHF. CDR3 DNA sequence: TGTGCCATCAAAGGGCAGGGGGAAAATTCACCCCTCCACTTT.

The chain uses TRBV6-2 or TRBV6-3 and TRBJ2-1; 9 bases are a match to TRBD2. Germline V gives CDR1 MNHEY, CDR2 SVGEGT. After removal of 0 bases from V and 6 bases from J, the junction contained 12 bases not matched to a gene. This CDR3 region has 18 residues. CDR3 sequence (DNA): TGTGCCAGCAGTTACTCGATCGCGGAAGCGGGAGGACCCAATGAGCAGTTCTTC. It is translated as CASSYSIAEAGGPNEQFF.